The rows below give T cell receptor beta chains drawn from one sample of a study of immune evolution from preneoplasia to lung adenocarcinoma. Sequencing used immunoSEQ multiplex PCR; TCRdb keeps in-frame clones, though not all of them. Here the sample spans about 4,700 clones, more than 65% being singletons. Sample: FFPE adjacent normal lung tissue. These receptors originate from a person aged 55-79 years with lung adenocarcinoma. CDR3s include the opening cysteine and the closing phenylalanine or tryptophan. A D gene is named only where the DNA matches it firmly. A row's size may be missing; if present it is once, few, many or a size class.

size	D	V	J	DNA	CDR3
-	-	TRBV19	TRBJ2-5	TGTGCCAGTAGTATTACAAGGGGAGAGACCCAGTACTTC	CASSITRGETQYF
-	-	TRBV10-3	TRBJ1-5	TGTGCCATCAGTGAGTCATTGGAGCCCCAGCATTTT	CAISESLEPQHF
-	-	TRBV7-2	TRBJ1-6	TGTGCCAGCAGGCAAACAGGCGGATCACCCCTCCACTTT	CASRQTGGSPLHF
-	-	TRBV30	TRBJ2-1	TGTGCCTGGAGGGATGGGGTAAACGATGAGCAGTTCTTC	CAWRDGVNDEQFF
few	TRBD2	TRBV2	TRBJ2-5	TGTGCCAGCAGTGATGGCGGGGGGGCCGCAGAGACCCAGTACTTC	CASSDGGGAAETQYF
-	-	TRBV7-6	TRBJ2-6	TGTGCCAGCAGCTTAGCAGGGGCCAACGTCCTGACTTTC	CASSLAGANVLTF
-	-	TRBV4-2	TRBJ2-3	TGTGCCAGCAGCCAAGAGTTGGGCCAAACTTATACGCAGTATTTT	CASSQELGQTYTQYF
medium-sized	-	TRBV11-2	TRBJ1-1	TGTGCCAGCAGCTTAGATTGGTCCGGCACTGAAGCTTTCTTT	CASSLDWSGTEAFF
few	-	TRBV6-6	TRBJ1-6	TGTGCCAGCAATCGGTACCCCCTCCACTTT	CASNRYPLHF
-	-	TRBV6-5	TRBJ1-1	TGTGCCAGCAGTTACTCGACACAGAATGAAGCTTTCTTT	CASSYSTQNEAFF
-	TRBD1	TRBV4-2	TRBJ1-2	TGTGCCAGCAGCCGCGGACAGGGAGGGAACTATGGCTACACCTTC	CASSRGQGGNYGYTF
-	-	TRBV18	TRBJ1-5	TGTGCCAGCTCACAACTTCAGGCTCAGCCCCAGCATTTT	CASSQLQAQPQHF